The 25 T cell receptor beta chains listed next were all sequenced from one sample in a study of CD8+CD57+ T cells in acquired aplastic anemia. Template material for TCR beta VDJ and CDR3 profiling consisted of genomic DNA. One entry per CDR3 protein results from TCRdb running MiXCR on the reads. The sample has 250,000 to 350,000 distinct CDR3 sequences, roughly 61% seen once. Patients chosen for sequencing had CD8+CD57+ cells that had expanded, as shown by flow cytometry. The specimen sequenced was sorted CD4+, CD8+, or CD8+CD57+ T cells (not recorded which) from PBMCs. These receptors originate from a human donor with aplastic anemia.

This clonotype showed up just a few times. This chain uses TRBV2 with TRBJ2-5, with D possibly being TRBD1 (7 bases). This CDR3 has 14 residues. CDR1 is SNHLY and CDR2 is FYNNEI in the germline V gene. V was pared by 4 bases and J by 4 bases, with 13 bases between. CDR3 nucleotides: TGTGCCAGCAGTGTGCAGGGGGGAGGAGAGACCCAGTACTTC. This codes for CASSVQGGGETQYF. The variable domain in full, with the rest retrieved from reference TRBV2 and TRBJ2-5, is EPEVTQTPSHQVTQMGQEVILRCVPISNHLYFYWYRQILGQKVEFLVSFYNNEISEKSEIFDDQFSVERPDGSNFTLKIRSTKLEDSAMYFCASSVQGGGETQYFGPGTRLLVL.

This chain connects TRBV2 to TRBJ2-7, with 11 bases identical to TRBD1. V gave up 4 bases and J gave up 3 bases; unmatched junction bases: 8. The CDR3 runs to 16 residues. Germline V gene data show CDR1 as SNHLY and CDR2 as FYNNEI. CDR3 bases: TGTGCCAGCAGTGCCCAAAGGGGACAGGGGGACTACGAGCAGTACTTC. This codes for CASSAQRGQGDYEQYF.

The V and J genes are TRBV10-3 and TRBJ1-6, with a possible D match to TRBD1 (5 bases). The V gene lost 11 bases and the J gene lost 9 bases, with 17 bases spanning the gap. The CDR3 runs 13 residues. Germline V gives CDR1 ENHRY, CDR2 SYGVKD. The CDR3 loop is CASSGGVFSPLHF. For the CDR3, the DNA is TGTGCCTCCAGCGGAGGGGTGTTTTCACCCCTCCACTTT.

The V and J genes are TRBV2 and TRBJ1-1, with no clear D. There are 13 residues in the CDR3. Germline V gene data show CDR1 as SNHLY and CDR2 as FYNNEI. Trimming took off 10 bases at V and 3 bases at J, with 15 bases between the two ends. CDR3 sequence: CATFAGTDTEAFF. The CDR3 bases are TGTGCCACCTTCGCGGGCACGGACACTGAAGCTTTCTTT.

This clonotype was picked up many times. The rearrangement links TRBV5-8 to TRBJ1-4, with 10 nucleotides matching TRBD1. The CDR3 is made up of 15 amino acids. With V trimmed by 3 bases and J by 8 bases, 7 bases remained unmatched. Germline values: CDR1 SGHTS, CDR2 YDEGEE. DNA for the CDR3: TGTGCCAGCAGCTCCAGACAGGGGGCAAGAGAAAAACTGTTTTTT. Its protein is CASSSRQGAREKLFF. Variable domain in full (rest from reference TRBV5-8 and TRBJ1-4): EAGVTQSPTHLIKTRGQQATLRCSPISGHTSVYWYQQALGLGLQFLLWYDEGEERNRGNFPPRFSGRQFPNYSSELNVNALELEDSALYLCASSSRQGAREKLFFGSGTQLSVL.

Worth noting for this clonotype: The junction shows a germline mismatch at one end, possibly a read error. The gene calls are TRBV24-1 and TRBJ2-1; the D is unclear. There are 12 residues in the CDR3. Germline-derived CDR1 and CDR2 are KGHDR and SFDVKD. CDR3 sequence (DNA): TGTGCCAGCAGTGACGCGCCCGCGTGGCAGTTCTTC. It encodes CASSDAPAWQFF.

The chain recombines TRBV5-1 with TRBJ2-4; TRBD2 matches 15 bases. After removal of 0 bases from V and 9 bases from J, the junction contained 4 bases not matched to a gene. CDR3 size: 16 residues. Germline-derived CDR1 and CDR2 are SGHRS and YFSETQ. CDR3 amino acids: CASSLGTSGGAGIQYF. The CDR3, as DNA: TGCGCCAGCAGCTTGGGGACTAGCGGGGGGGCAGGCATTCAGTACTTC. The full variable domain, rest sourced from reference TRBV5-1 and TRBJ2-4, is KAGVTQTPRYLIKTRGQQVTLSCSPISGHRSVSWYQQTPGQGLQFLFEYFSETQRNKGNFPGRFSGRQFSNSRSEMNVSTLELGDSALYLCASSLGTSGGAGIQYFGAGTRLSVL.

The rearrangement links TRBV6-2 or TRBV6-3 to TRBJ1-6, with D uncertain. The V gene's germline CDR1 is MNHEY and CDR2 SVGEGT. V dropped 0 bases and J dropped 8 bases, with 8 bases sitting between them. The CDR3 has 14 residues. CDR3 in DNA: TGTGCCAGCAGTTACTCTGGCAGAGATTCACCCCTCCACTTT. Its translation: CASSYSGRDSPLHF.

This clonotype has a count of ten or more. The chain's CDR3 is CSASLAGTSTDTQYF. Here the CDR3 DNA reads TGCAGTGCTAGCTTAGCGGGAACTAGCACAGATACGCAGTATTTT. The chain is built from TRBV20-1 and TRBJ2-3, with 8 bases matching TRBD2. With V trimmed by 3 bases and J by 0 bases, 5 bases remained unmatched. CDR3 length equals 15 residues. CDR1 is DFQATT, CDR2 SNEGSKA, per germline (reference sequence).

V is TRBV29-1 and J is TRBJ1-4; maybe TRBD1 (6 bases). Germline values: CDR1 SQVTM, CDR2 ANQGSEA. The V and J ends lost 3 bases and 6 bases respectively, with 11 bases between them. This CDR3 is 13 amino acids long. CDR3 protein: CSVDSRGDEKLFF. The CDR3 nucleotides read TGCAGCGTTGACTCGAGGGGGGATGAAAAACTGTTTTTT. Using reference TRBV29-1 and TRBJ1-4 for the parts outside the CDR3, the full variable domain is SAVISQKPSRDICQRGTSLTIQCQVDSQVTMMFWYRQQPGQSLTLIATANQGSEATYESGFVIDKFPISRPNLTFSTLTVSNMSPEDSSIYLCSVDSRGDEKLFFGSGTQLSVL.

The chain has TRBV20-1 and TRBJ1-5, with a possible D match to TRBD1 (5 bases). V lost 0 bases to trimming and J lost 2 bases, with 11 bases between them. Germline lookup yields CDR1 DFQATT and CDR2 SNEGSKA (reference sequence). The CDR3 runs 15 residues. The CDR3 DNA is TGCAGTGCTAGAGATTGGGGGTTAGGCAATCAGCCCCAGCATTTT. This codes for CSARDWGLGNQPQHF.

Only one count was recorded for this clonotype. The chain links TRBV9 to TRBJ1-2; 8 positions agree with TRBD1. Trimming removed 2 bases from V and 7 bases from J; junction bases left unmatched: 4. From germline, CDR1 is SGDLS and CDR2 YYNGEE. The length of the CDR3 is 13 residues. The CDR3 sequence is CASSVWTGSGYTF. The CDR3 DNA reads TGTGCCAGCAGCGTGTGGACAGGGAGTGGCTACACCTTC.

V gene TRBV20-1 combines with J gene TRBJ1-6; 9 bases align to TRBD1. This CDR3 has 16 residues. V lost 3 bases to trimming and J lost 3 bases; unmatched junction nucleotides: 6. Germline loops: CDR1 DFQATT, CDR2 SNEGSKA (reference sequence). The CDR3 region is CSASPQGASYNSPLHF. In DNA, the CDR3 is TGCAGTGCTAGCCCACAGGGGGCTAGCTATAATTCACCCCTCCACTTT.

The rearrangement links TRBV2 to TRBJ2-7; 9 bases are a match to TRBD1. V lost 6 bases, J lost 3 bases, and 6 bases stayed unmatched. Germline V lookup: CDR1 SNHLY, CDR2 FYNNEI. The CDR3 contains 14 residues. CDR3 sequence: CASREGQGRYEQYF. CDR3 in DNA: TGTGCCAGCAGGGAGGGACAGGGTCGCTACGAGCAGTACTTC.

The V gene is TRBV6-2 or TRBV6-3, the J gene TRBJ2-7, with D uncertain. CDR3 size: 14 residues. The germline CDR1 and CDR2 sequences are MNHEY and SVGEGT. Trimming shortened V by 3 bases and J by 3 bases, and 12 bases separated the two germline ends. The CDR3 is CASSYSRNVYEQYF. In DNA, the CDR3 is TGTGCCAGCAGTTATTCTAGAAATGTCTACGAGCAGTACTTC.

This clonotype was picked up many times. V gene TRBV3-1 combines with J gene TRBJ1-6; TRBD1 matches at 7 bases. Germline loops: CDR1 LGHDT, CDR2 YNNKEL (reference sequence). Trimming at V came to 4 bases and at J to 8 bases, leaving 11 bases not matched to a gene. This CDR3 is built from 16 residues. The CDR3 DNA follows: TGTGCCAGCAGCCCATATACAGGGGCGACACATTCACCCCTCCACTTT. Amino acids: CASSPYTGATHSPLHF.

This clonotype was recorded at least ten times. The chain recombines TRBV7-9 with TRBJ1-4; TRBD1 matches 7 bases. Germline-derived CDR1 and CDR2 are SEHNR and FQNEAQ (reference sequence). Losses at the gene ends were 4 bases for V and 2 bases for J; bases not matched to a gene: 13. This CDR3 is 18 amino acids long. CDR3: CASSWGQRQGPTNEKLFF. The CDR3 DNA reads TGTGCCAGCAGCTGGGGACAGAGACAGGGTCCCACTAATGAAAAACTGTTTTTT.

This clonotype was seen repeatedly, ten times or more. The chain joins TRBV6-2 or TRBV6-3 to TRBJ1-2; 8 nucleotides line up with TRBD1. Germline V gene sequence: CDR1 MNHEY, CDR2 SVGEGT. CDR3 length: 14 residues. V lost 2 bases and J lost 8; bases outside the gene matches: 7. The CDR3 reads CASSYPTQGAGYTF. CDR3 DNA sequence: TGTGCCAGCAGTTACCCCACCCAGGGGGCCGGCTACACCTTC.

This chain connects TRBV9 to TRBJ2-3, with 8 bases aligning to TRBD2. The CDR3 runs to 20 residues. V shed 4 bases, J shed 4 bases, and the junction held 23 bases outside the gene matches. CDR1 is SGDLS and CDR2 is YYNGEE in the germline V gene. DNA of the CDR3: TGTGCCAGCAGCACCCCCGTCGAAACTCGGGGGGGAGAGGAGGCAGATACGCAGTATTTT. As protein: CASSTPVETRGGEEADTQYF.

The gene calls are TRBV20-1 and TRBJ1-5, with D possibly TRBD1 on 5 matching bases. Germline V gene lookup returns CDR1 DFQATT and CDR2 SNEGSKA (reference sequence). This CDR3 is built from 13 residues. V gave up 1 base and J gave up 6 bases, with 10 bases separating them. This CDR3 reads CSARGRGGQPQHF. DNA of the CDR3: TGCAGTGCTAGAGGGCGGGGGGGTCAGCCCCAGCATTTT.

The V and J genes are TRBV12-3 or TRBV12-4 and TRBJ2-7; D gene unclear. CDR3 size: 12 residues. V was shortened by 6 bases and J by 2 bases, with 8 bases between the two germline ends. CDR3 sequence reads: CASRAGTYEQYF. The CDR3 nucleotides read TGTGCCAGCAGGGCCGGAACCTACGAGCAGTACTTC.

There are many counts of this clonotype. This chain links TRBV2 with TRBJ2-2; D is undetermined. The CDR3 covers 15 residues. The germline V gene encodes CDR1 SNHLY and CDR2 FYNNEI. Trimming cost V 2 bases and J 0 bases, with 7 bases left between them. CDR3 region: CASSEFFANTGELFF. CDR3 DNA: TGTGCCAGCAGTGAATTTTTTGCGAACACCGGGGAGCTGTTTTTT.

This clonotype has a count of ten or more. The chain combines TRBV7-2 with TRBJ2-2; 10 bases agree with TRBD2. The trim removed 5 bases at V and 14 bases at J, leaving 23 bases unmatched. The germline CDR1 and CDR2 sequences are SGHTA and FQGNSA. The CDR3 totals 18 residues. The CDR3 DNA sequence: TGTGCCAGCAGCCCTCACGGAGTGGCTAGCGGGAGAATCGGGGGCCTGTTTTTT. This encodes CASSPHGVASGRIGGLFF.

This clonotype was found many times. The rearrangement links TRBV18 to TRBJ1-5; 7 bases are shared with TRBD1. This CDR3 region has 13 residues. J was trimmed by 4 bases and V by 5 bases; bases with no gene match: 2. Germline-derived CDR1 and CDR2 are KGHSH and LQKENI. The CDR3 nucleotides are TGTGCCAGCTCATTGGGACAGAATCAGCCCCAGCATTTT. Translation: CASSLGQNQPQHF. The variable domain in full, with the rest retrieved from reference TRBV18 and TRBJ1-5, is NAGVMQNPRHLVRRRGQEARLRCSPMKGHSHVYWYRQLPEEGLKFMVYLQKENIIDESGMPKERFSAEFPKEGPSILRIQQVVRGDSAAYFCASSLGQNQPQHFGDGTRLSIL.

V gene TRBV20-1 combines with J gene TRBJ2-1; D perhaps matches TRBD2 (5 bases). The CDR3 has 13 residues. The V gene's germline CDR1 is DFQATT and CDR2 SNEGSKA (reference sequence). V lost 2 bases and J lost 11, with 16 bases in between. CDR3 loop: CSARPPGDYQQFF. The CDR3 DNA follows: TGCAGTGCTAGACCCCCAGGAGACTATCAGCAGTTCTTC.